The 9 T cell receptor beta chains reported below all come from one sample, sequenced in a study of long-term antiretroviral therapy in people with HIV. Version v3.0 of the immunoSEQ assay ran at survey level. TCRdb's table, derived via immunoSEQ multiplex PCR, lists solely in-frame clones and lacks some. In the table there are about 17,000 clones, approximately 75% of which are singletons. Sequenced here: unsorted PBMCs, sampled 0.3 years after starting antiretroviral therapy. The receptors were gathered from a man between 18 and 35 years old with HIV.

The rearrangement links TRBV5-4 to TRBJ1-5; D gene unclear. V lost 0 bases, J lost 0 bases, and 7 bases lay in between. CDR3 length: 15 amino acids. Per the germline V gene, CDR1 is SGHNT and CDR2 is YYREEE (reference sequence). The CDR3 is CASSLGGYSNQPQHF. Here the CDR3 DNA reads TGTGCCAGCAGCTTGGGAGGTTATAGCAATCAGCCCCAGCATTTT.

The chain recombines TRBV28 with TRBJ2-2, with 7 bases lining up with TRBD2. Germline values: CDR1 MDHEN, CDR2 SYDVKM. V dropped 5 bases and J dropped 0; count of bases not matched to a gene: 3. This CDR3 has 15 residues. The CDR3 loop is CASSRTSANTGELFF. DNA for the CDR3: TGTGCCAGCAGTCGAACTAGCGCGAACACCGGGGAGCTGTTTTTT. Based on the CDR3 plus reference TRBV28 and TRBJ2-2, the full variable domain is DVKVTQSSRYLVKRTGEKVFLECVQDMDHENMFWYRQDPGLGLRLIYFSYDVKMKEKGDIPEGYSVSREKKERFSLILESASTNQTSMYLCASSRTSANTGELFFGEGSRLTVL.

The table lists this clone with a count of one. J is TRBJ1-1 and V is TRBV11-2, with D uncertain. Trimming removed 3 bases from V and 5 bases from J, with 7 bases in between. Germline assignment: CDR1 SGHAT and CDR2 FQNNGV. The CDR3 length is 12 residues. As DNA, the CDR3 is TGTGCCAGCAGCTTGGTAGATACTGAAGCTTTCTTT. Protein sequence: CASSLVDTEAFF.

The V call is TRBV2, the J call TRBJ1-2, with a weak D call TRBD1 (6 bases). Between the trimmed V and J ends, which lost 8 bases and 6 bases, there was a span of 19 bases. Germline loops: CDR1 SNHLY, CDR2 FYNNEI. The CDR3 covers 14 residues. For the CDR3, the DNA is TGTGCCAGCCAGGGTCCCCGGACAGTAGATGGCTACACCTTC. Its translation: CASQGPRTVDGYTF.

The genes are TRBV9 and TRBJ1-1; the D is unclear. The length of the CDR3 is 12 residues. From germline, CDR1 is SGDLS and CDR2 YYNGEE. With 0 bases removed from V and 4 bases from J, the gap between germline ends came to 4 bases. CDR3: CASSVVPTEAFF. As DNA, the CDR3 is TGTGCCAGCAGCGTAGTTCCCACTGAAGCTTTCTTT.

The DNA of the CDR3 is TGTGCCAGCAGCTCGAAGTCTGGTGAGACCCAGTACTTC. Protein sequence: CASSSKSGETQYF. The J gene is TRBJ2-5, the V gene TRBV11-3; D is ambiguous. Trimming cost V 4 bases and J 5 bases, with 11 bases left between them. The CDR3 totals 13 residues. Germline V gene data show CDR1 as SGHNT and CDR2 as YENEEA.

This chain uses TRBV21-1 with TRBJ2-4; the DNA was not used to check the table's D call, TRBD1. TRBV21-1 is flagged as a pseudogene. The CDR3 has 10 amino acids. Here the CDR3 reads CASRRQGRNF. CDR3 sequence (DNA): TGTGCCAGCAGACGACAGGGTAGGAACTTC.

The rearrangement links TRBV5-6 to TRBJ1-2, with 7 nucleotides matching TRBD1. The V and J ends lost 3 bases and 4 bases, in that order; junction bases with no gene match: 12. The length of the CDR3 is 16 residues. CDR1 SGHDT and CDR2 YYEEEE come from the germline V gene. CDR3 nucleotides: TGTGCCAGCAGCTACACATCGGGACAGATTCTCTATGGCTACACCTTC. It codes for CASSYTSGQILYGYTF.

The chain employs TRBV19 and TRBJ2-7, with no clear D. Per germline, CDR1 LNHDA and CDR2 SQIVND (reference sequence). V lost 3 bases and J lost 5, with 14 bases in between. The length of the CDR3 is 14 residues. CDR3 region: CASSINAYAHEQYF. Written as DNA, the CDR3 is TGTGCCAGTAGTATTAACGCTTACGCCCACGAGCAGTACTTC.